Presented here are 23 T cell receptor beta chains from one specimen sequenced in a study of T cells in Graves' hyperthyroidism and ophthalmopathy. The CDR3 regions of TCR beta were amplified from RNA transcripts. When the TCR CDR3 underwent first-round RT-PCR, the HTBI primer set was used. TCRdb reprocessed the multiplex PCR reads with MiXCR, giving one entry per CDR3 protein. Of a few hundred thousand distinct CDR3 sequences listed, approximately 15% are singletons. Sequencing was done on a sample of blood. The receptors derive from a woman under 40 with Graves' hyperthyroidism that later progressed to Graves' ophthalmopathy.

This clonotype showed up many times. This chain uses TRBV6-1 with TRBJ2-5; 8 nucleotides match TRBD1. The junction had 11 bases not matched to a gene; V was cut back by 9 bases and J by 5 bases. Per the germline V gene, CDR1 is MNHNS and CDR2 is SASEGT. CDR3 size: 14 residues. CDR3 nucleotide sequence: TGTGCCAGTTCAGGGGGCGAGGGGTCGGAGACCCAGTACTTC. Its protein is CASSGGEGSETQYF.

At least ten counts were recorded for this clonotype. This chain joins TRBV7-2 and TRBJ1-1; no clear D. CDR3 length: 13 amino acids. Per the germline V gene, CDR1 is SGHTA and CDR2 is FQGNSA. V lost 5 bases to trimming and J lost 1 base, with 8 bases between them. DNA for the CDR3: TGTGCCAGCAGCCTCGCATGGAACACTGAAGCTTTCTTT. Translating it yields CASSLAWNTEAFF.

There are many counts of this clonotype. V gene TRBV3-1 combines with J gene TRBJ2-1; the D gene is possibly TRBD2 (6 bases). The germline CDR1 and CDR2 sequences are LGHDT and YNNKEL (reference sequence). The CDR3 is 17 residues long. Trimming cost V 1 base and J 4 bases, with 17 bases left between them. This CDR3 reads CASSQAKGLAPYNEQFF. CDR3 in DNA: TGTGCCAGCAGCCAAGCAAAGGGGCTAGCGCCTTACAATGAGCAGTTCTTC.

This clonotype was seen many times. V usage is TRBV12-3 or TRBV12-4 and J usage is TRBJ1-5; 7 positions match TRBD1. The CDR3 contains 14 residues. The junction had 5 bases not matched to a gene; V was cut back by 6 bases and J by 3 bases. The CDR3 DNA sequence: TGTGCCAGCAGCCGCGGGACAGTCAATCAGCCCCAGCATTTT. Its protein product is CASSRGTVNQPQHF.

This clonotype was counted between two and nine times. V and J are TRBV4-1 and TRBJ2-3; maybe TRBD1 (6 bases). The CDR3 length is 16 residues. Deletions cut 5 bases from V and 0 bases from J, with 15 bases between. Germline V gives CDR1 MGHRA, CDR2 YSYEKL. The CDR3 loop is CASSATWGQSTDTQYF. The CDR3 DNA reads as TGCGCCAGCAGCGCTACATGGGGGCAGAGCACAGATACGCAGTATTTT.

In this sample, this clonotype turned up many times. The chain carries TRBV7-9 and TRBJ2-7; D call uncertain. Germline V gives CDR1 SEHNR, CDR2 FQNEAQ (reference sequence). The ends were cut back, 1 base at V and 5 bases at J, with 12 bases in the middle. The CDR3 spans 14 residues. The CDR3 protein is CASSLVLGMDEQYF. The CDR3 nucleotides read TGTGCCAGCAGCTTAGTATTAGGAATGGACGAGCAGTACTTC.

This clonotype was seen ten or more times. The chain is built from TRBV11-2 and TRBJ2-7; no clear D gene. The V end lost 1 base, the J end lost 2 bases, and 9 bases lay between the germline ends. Germline values: CDR1 SGHAT, CDR2 FQNNGV. The CDR3 is made up of 14 amino acids. CDR3 residues: CASSLVRPPYEQYF. As DNA, the CDR3 is TGTGCCAGCAGCTTAGTTCGGCCCCCCTACGAGCAGTACTTC.

This clonotype was counted only a few times. The rearrangement joins TRBV6-5 to TRBJ1-3, with D unclear. This CDR3 is built from 17 residues. Looked up from germline, CDR1 is MNHEY and CDR2 is SVGAGI. With 0 bases removed from V and 0 bases from J, the gap between germline ends came to 12 bases. CDR3 residues: CASSYSQRLTSGNTIYF. The DNA of the CDR3 is TGTGCCAGCAGTTACTCCCAAAGACTGACCTCTGGAAACACCATATATTTT.

The chain uses TRBV7-2 and TRBJ1-1; possible D gene TRBD1, 5 bases. Germline CDR1 reads SGHTA; CDR2 reads FQGNSA. The CDR3 has 15 amino acids. V was clipped by 3 bases and J by 0 bases, with 11 bases between them. CDR3: CASSFGGAMNTEAFF. For the CDR3, the DNA is TGTGCCAGCAGCTTTGGGGGTGCCATGAACACTGAAGCTTTCTTT.

Many counts were recorded for this clonotype. This chain joins TRBV6-1 and TRBJ2-7; tentative D call: TRBD1 (6 bases). V was clipped by 11 bases and J by 0 bases, with 17 bases between them. Germline assignment: CDR1 MNHNS and CDR2 SASEGT. There are 14 residues in the CDR3. CDR3 nucleotide sequence: TGTGCCTCGTGGGGGCAGCTTAGCTCCTACGAGCAGTACTTC. Its protein is CASWGQLSSYEQYF.

This clonotype has a handful of counts. The chain recombines TRBV7-2 with TRBJ2-1, with 7 bases that match TRBD2. Germline trimming cut 1 base from V and 2 bases from J; bases unmatched to any gene: 5. The CDR3 loop spans 16 amino acids. Germline V lookup: CDR1 SGHTA, CDR2 FQGNSA. CDR3 residues: CASSLVELATYNEQFF. The CDR3 nucleotides are TGTGCCAGCAGCTTAGTGGAACTAGCGACCTACAATGAGCAGTTCTTC.

This clonotype was counted at least ten times. The chain couples TRBV6-5 to TRBJ2-1; D gene ambiguous. V lost 2 bases, J lost 0 bases, and 17 bases lay in between. In germline, CDR1 is MNHEY, CDR2 SVGAGI. The CDR3 has 18 amino acids. The CDR3, as DNA: TGTGCCAGCAGTTACAACGGAGAACGAAGAAACTCCTACAATGAGCAGTTCTTC. This encodes CASSYNGERRNSYNEQFF.

This clonotype has only a few counts. A read error is possible here, since a much larger clone lies one base away. V gene TRBV3-1 combines with J gene TRBJ1-2; the D is unclear. The CDR3 runs to 12 residues. The germline CDR1 and CDR2 sequences are LGHDT and YNNKEL (reference sequence). Trimming shortened V by 6 bases and J by 6 bases, and 11 bases separated the two germline ends. The CDR3 reads CASRGLGHGYTF. The CDR3 DNA follows: TGTGCCAGCAGAGGACTGGGTCATGGCTACACCTTC.

This clonotype was picked up a small number of times. The chain links TRBV5-4 to TRBJ1-3; D is unclear. Trimming took 4 bases from V and 7 from J, leaving 18 bases between them. CDR1 and CDR2 from the germline V gene are SGHNT and YYREEE (reference sequence). CDR3 size: 15 residues. CDR3 bases: TGTGCCAGCAGCCTCTGGCCCCGCCGGGGTAACACCATATATTTT. Its protein product is CASSLWPRRGNTIYF.

In regard to this clonotype: This may come from a read error, since a much larger clone is one base off. The chain carries TRBV18 and TRBJ1-2, with unresolved D. Looked up from germline, CDR1 is KGHSH and CDR2 is LQKENI. The CDR3 loop spans 15 amino acids. The CDR3 here is CVSSPEEGGSYGYTF. CDR3 in DNA: TGTGTCAGCTCACCAGAGGAGGGAGGGAGCTATGGCTACACCTTC. Drawing the rest from reference TRBV18 and TRBJ1-2, the complete variable domain is NAGVMQNPRHLVRRRGQEARLRCSPMKGHSHVYWYRQLPEEGLKFMVYLQKENIIDESGMPKERFSAEFPKEGPSILRIQQVVRGDSAAYFCVSSPEEGGSYGYTFGSGTRLTVV.

The chain uses TRBV27 and TRBJ1-5; 7 bases agree with TRBD1. This CDR3 contains 15 residues. Germline lookup yields CDR1 MNHEY and CDR2 SMNVEV (reference sequence). The trim removed 6 bases at V and 3 bases at J, leaving 8 bases unmatched. This CDR3 reads CASRLDRVSNQPQHF. In DNA form, the CDR3 reads TGTGCCAGCAGACTAGACAGGGTTTCCAATCAGCCCCAGCATTTT.

This clonotype has a count of ten or more. The chain recombines TRBV29-1 with TRBJ2-3; 15 bases line up with TRBD2. After removal of 7 bases from V and 2 bases from J, the junction contained 10 bases not matched to a gene. The germline V gene encodes CDR1 SQVTM and CDR2 ANQGSEA. CDR3 size: 17 residues. CDR3 bases: TGCAGCGGGGCTGGACTAGCGGGAGGGCCGTTCACAGATACGCAGTATTTT. It encodes CSGAGLAGGPFTDTQYF.

There are many counts of this clonotype. Relative to the germline gene, one junction end is altered; a read error may explain this. The rearrangement joins TRBV12-3 or TRBV12-4 to TRBJ1-5, with 7 nucleotides matching TRBD1. This CDR3 spans 16 amino acids. The CDR3 reads CASSLEGGGAKQLQHF. DNA for the CDR3: TGTGCCAGCAGTTTAGAGGGAGGGGGCGCGAAGCAGCTCCAGCATTTT.

This clonotype has a count of ten or more. The chain joins TRBV7-9 to TRBJ1-2; D gene ambiguous. The germline V gene encodes CDR1 SEHNR and CDR2 FQNEAQ (reference sequence). Trimming pared 3 bases from V and 2 bases from J, leaving 10 bases between. This CDR3 has 14 amino acids. The CDR3 DNA reads TGTGCCAGCAGCTTGAACGGTCTCAACTATGGCTACACCTTC. This gives the protein CASSLNGLNYGYTF.

This clonotype occurred many times. This chain connects TRBV28 to TRBJ2-7, with 7 bases identical to TRBD1. In germline, CDR1 is MDHEN, CDR2 SYDVKM. The CDR3 is 14 amino acids. V shed 10 bases, J shed 0 bases, and the junction held 9 bases outside the gene matches. The DNA for the CDR3 is TGTGCCATCGAGACAGGGTCTGGCTCCTACGAGCAGTACTTC. This codes for CAIETGSGSYEQYF.

This clonotype was recorded at least ten times. The chain links TRBV4-1 to TRBJ1-4; no reliable D call. The CDR3 is 14 residues long. CDR1 and CDR2 from the germline V gene are MGHRA and YSYEKL. Deletions cut 0 bases from V and 6 bases from J, with 8 bases between. The CDR3 DNA follows: TGCGCCAGCAGCCAAGAAGTGAGTGATGAAAAACTGTTTTTT. Protein: CASSQEVSDEKLFF.

This clonotype has a count of ten or more. The genes are TRBV2 and TRBJ1-6, with a weak D call TRBD1 (5 bases). Per the germline V gene, CDR1 is SNHLY and CDR2 is FYNNEI. The CDR3 totals 15 residues. Trimming shortened V by 6 bases and J by 13 bases, and 22 bases separated the two germline ends. The CDR3 here is CASRGIRDLVLPLHF. The CDR3 region has the DNA TGTGCCAGCAGGGGAATCCGGGACCTAGTGCTCCCCCTCCACTTT.

The chain recombines TRBV4-1 with TRBJ2-7; D tentatively reads TRBD1 or TRBD2 (5 bases each). This CDR3 region has 17 residues. Trimming pared 1 base from V and 3 bases from J, leaving 19 bases between. The germline V gene encodes CDR1 MGHRA and CDR2 YSYEKL. In DNA form, the CDR3 reads TGCGCCAGCAGCCAAGGAAGAGGGGCGATCGTGGACTACGAGCAGTACTTC. It codes for CASSQGRGAIVDYEQYF.